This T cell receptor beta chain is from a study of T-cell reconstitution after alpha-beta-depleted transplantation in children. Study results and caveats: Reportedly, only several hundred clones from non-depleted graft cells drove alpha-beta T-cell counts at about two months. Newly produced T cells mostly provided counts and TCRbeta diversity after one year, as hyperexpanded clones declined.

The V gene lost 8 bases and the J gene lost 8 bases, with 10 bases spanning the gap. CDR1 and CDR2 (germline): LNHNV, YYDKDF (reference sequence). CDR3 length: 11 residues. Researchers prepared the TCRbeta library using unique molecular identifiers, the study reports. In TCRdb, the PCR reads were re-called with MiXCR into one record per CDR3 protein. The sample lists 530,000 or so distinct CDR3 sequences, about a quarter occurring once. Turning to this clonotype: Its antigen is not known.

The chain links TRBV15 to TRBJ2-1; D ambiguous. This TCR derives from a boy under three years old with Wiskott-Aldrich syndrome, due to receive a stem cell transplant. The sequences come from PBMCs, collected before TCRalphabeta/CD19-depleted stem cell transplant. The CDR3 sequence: CATPKVDEQFF. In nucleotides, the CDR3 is TGTGCCACCCCGAAGGTGGATGAGCAGTTCTTC.